This passage covers 24 T cell receptor beta chains from one sample sequenced in a study of cytomegalovirus exposure and HLA in healthy donors. PCR amplification relied on 60 Vbeta primers (plus 13 Jbeta primers). Profiling relied on immunoSEQ multiplex PCR, and the TCRdb table lists in-frame clones only, not all of them. The sample shows about 130,000 clones, about 8.9% of them seen only once. What was sequenced was PBMCs. All receptors derive from a man aged 45-60 years in good health and CMV-seronegative.

The chain recombines TRBV6-6 with TRBJ1-2, with D uncertain. The V end was cut by 6 bases, the J end by 2 bases, with 10 bases between. The germline gives CDR1 MNHNY, CDR2 SVGAGI (reference sequence). The CDR3 is made up of 13 amino acids. The CDR3 region is CASSLSANYGYTF. The DNA for the CDR3 is TGTGCCAGCAGCCTATCCGCCAACTATGGCTACACCTTC.

This clone was seen only a few times. The genes are TRBV27 and TRBJ2-7; D may be TRBD2 (6 bases). The CDR3 totals 13 residues. The ends were cut back, 3 bases at V and 5 bases at J, with 11 bases in the middle. Germline V lookup: CDR1 MNHEY, CDR2 SMNVEV (reference sequence). This CDR3 is CASSLEGLNEQYF. DNA for the CDR3: TGTGCCAGCAGTTTGGAGGGGTTAAACGAGCAGTACTTC.

This clone has more than one count but fewer than ten. This chain uses TRBV30 with TRBJ2-2, with 7 bases matching TRBD2. This CDR3 spans 14 amino acids. Trimming removed 2 bases from V and 6 bases from J; junction bases left unmatched: 6. CDR1 is GTSNPN, CDR2 SVGIG, per germline (reference sequence). This chain's CDR3 is CAWSSGAGAGELFF. The CDR3 bases are TGTGCCTGGAGTAGCGGGGCGGGGGCCGGGGAGCTGTTTTTT.

This clone was counted only a few times. The chain joins TRBV5-1 to TRBJ2-1, with 12 bases lining up with TRBD2. Unmatched junction bases numbered 3, after V lost 3 bases and J lost 5 bases. The CDR3 is 15 amino acids. From germline, CDR1 is SGHRS and CDR2 YFSETQ. The CDR3 nucleotides read TGCGCCAGCAGCTCCCTAGCGGGAGGGGACAATGAGCAGTTCTTC. Translation gives CASSSLAGGDNEQFF. The full variable domain, its missing parts supplied by reference TRBV5-1 and TRBJ2-1, is KAGVTQTPRYLIKTRGQQVTLSCSPISGHRSVSWYQQTPGQGLQFLFEYFSETQRNKGNFPGRFSGRQFSNSRSEMNVSTLELGDSALYLCASSSLAGGDNEQFFGPGTRLTVL.

The chain combines TRBV11-2 with TRBJ2-7, with 15 nucleotides matching TRBD2. The CDR3 runs to 16 residues. Germline CDR1 is SGHAT and CDR2 is FQNNGV. V lost 5 bases to trimming and J lost 6 bases; unmatched junction nucleotides: 8. Written as DNA, the CDR3 is TGTGCCAGCAGCCCGACCCTGGGACTAGCGGGAGGCGAGCAGTACTTC. It yields the protein CASSPTLGLAGGEQYF.

This clone was picked up a small number of times. A read error may account for a junction end that differs from germline. V usage is TRBV28 and J usage is TRBJ1-1; the match to TRBD1 covers 9 bases. CDR3 length: 15 amino acids. Germline CDR1 reads MDHEN; CDR2 reads SYDVKM. The CDR3 DNA sequence: TGTGCCAGCAGTGGGGGACAGGGCATGAACACTGGAGCTTTCTTT. This gives the protein CASSGGQGMNTGAFF.

Only a few counts were recorded for this clone. This rearrangement joins TRBV29-1 to TRBJ1-4, with 8 bases aligning to TRBD1. From germline, CDR1 is SQVTM and CDR2 ANQGSEA. J lost 2 bases, V lost 4 bases, and 3 bases had no gene match. This CDR3 contains 14 residues. DNA of the CDR3: TGCAGCGTTGCAGGACAGGGTACTAATGAAAAACTGTTTTTT. Its translation: CSVAGQGTNEKLFF.

This clone has more than one count but fewer than ten. The chain recombines TRBV11-3 with TRBJ2-2; 9 nucleotides line up with TRBD1. Germline V gene lookup returns CDR1 SGHNT and CDR2 YENEEA. The CDR3 totals 15 residues. V shed 4 bases and J 6 bases; nucleotides not matched to a gene: 6. CDR3 coding DNA: TGTGCCAGCAGCTGGGGGACAGGGATTCCCGGGGAGCTGTTTTTT. This codes for CASSWGTGIPGELFF.

This clone has more than one count but fewer than ten. V usage is TRBV10-1 and J usage is TRBJ2-7; 12 bases fit TRBD2. J lost 9 bases, V lost 3 bases, and 6 bases had no gene match. The CDR3 covers 14 residues. Germline V CDR1 and CDR2: WNHNN, SYGVQD (reference sequence). In DNA form, the CDR3 reads TGCGCCAGCAGTGACGGGACTAGCGGGTTCGCGCAGTACTTC. It encodes CASSDGTSGFAQYF.

The chain is built from TRBV28 and TRBJ1-5; D is perhaps TRBD1 (6 bases). CDR1 and CDR2 from the germline V gene are MDHEN and SYDVKM. V was trimmed by 5 bases and J by 5 bases, leaving 16 bases between them. CDR3 length equals 15 residues. The CDR3 loop reads CASSDRMGADQPQHF. The CDR3 DNA reads TGTGCCAGCAGTGACCGTATGGGGGCAGATCAGCCCCAGCATTTT.

The chain has TRBV12-5 and TRBJ2-7; D is undetermined. Trimming cost V 6 bases and J 0 bases, with 12 bases left between them. Germline V lookup: CDR1 LGHNT, CDR2 FRNRAP. This CDR3 spans 14 amino acids. The CDR3 loop is CASGQAVNSYEQYF. The CDR3 DNA reads as TGTGCTAGTGGCCAGGCCGTAAACTCCTACGAGCAGTACTTC.

The chain carries TRBV27 and TRBJ2-7, with D possibly TRBD2 on 5 matching bases. Trimming pared 0 bases from V and 3 bases from J, leaving 9 bases between. This CDR3 is 14 amino acids long. Germline assignment: CDR1 MNHEY and CDR2 SMNVEV (reference sequence). CDR3 protein: CASSLSKRGYEQYF. The CDR3 DNA is TGTGCCAGCAGTTTATCGAAACGGGGCTACGAGCAGTACTTC.

This clone was detected a few times. The CDR3 coding sequence is TGTGCCAGCAGCAGGGACAGGGGGGCGGATGGCTACACCTTC. Amino acids: CASSRDRGADGYTF. The chain links TRBV6-6 to TRBJ1-2; 11 bases align to TRBD1. This CDR3 comprises 14 residues. J gave up 6 bases and V 6 bases, and 6 bases lay outside the gene matches. Germline V gene lookup returns CDR1 MNHNY and CDR2 SVGAGI (reference sequence).

This clone was recorded a few times. The chain uses TRBV28 and TRBJ2-7; maybe TRBD1 (6 bases). The CDR3 is 17 residues long. Germline assignment: CDR1 MDHEN and CDR2 SYDVKM. Trimming removed 2 bases at V and 4 bases at J, with 21 bases between. The CDR3 loop is CASSLKRGGLGAYEQYF. CDR3 nucleotide sequence: TGTGCCAGCAGTTTAAAAAGGGGCGGCCTGGGGGCTTACGAGCAGTACTTC.

The chain carries TRBV28 and TRBJ1-5; a weak D match, TRBD1 (5 bases). The germline V gene has CDR1 MDHEN and CDR2 SYDVKM. The length of the CDR3 is 15 residues. With 6 bases removed from V and 0 bases from J, the gap between germline ends came to 12 bases. CDR3 DNA sequence: TGTGCCAGCAGACTGGGAGGGACTAGCAATCAGCCCCAGCATTTT. It specifies CASRLGGTSNQPQHF.

This clone came up a few times. CDR3 coding DNA: TGTGCCAGTAGTATAGAGATCTGGGACAGAAAAAATCAGCCCCAGCATTTT. As protein: CASSIEIWDRKNQPQHF. The chain uses TRBV19 and TRBJ1-5; 7 bases agree with TRBD1. Germline values: CDR1 LNHDA, CDR2 SQIVND (reference sequence). V shed 0 bases and J 4 bases; nucleotides not matched to a gene: 9. CDR3 size: 17 residues. Based on the CDR3 plus reference TRBV19 and TRBJ1-5, the full variable domain is DGGITQSPKYLFRKEGQNVTLSCEQNLNHDAMYWYRQDPGQGLRLIYYSQIVNDFQKGDIAEGYSVSREKKESFPLTVTSAQKNPTAFYLCASSIEIWDRKNQPQHFGDGTRLSIL.

The genes are TRBV28 and TRBJ1-1; perhaps TRBD1 as D (6 bases). Trimming left V 6 bases short and J 1 base short, with 12 bases between. Germline V lookup: CDR1 MDHEN, CDR2 SYDVKM. The CDR3 is 14 amino acids. The CDR3 loop reads CASRLGQTNTEAFF. The CDR3 nucleotides read TGTGCCAGCAGGCTAGGACAGACGAACACTGAAGCTTTCTTT.

This clone was counted between two and nine times. The CDR3 loop reads CASLGRANEQFF. DNA of the CDR3: TGTGCCAGTCTCGGGAGGGCCAATGAGCAGTTCTTC. The chain couples TRBV19 to TRBJ2-1; 8 positions agree with TRBD2. The CDR3 length is 12 residues. With 8 bases clipped from V and 6 bases from J, the junction kept 3 bases outside the gene matches. CDR1 and CDR2 (germline): LNHDA, SQIVND (reference sequence).

This chain joins TRBV29-1 and TRBJ1-1, with TRBD1 matching 7 bases. Germline CDR1 reads SQVTM; CDR2 reads ANQGSEA. Losses at the gene ends were 7 bases for V and 6 bases for J; bases not matched to a gene: 5. This CDR3 region has 11 residues. CDR3: CSAHRGPEAFF. The CDR3 bases are TGCAGCGCTCACAGGGGCCCTGAAGCTTTCTTT.

This clone was recorded a few times. CDR3 loop: CASSPQGDYEQYF. Written as DNA, the CDR3 is TGTGCCAGTAGCCCACAGGGGGACTACGAGCAGTACTTC. The chain recombines TRBV19 with TRBJ2-7; 8 bases line up with TRBD1. Germline CDR1 is LNHDA and CDR2 is SQIVND (reference sequence). J lost 3 bases, V lost 6 bases, and 4 bases had no gene match. This CDR3 contains 13 residues.

This clone was recorded a few times. The chain is built from TRBV7-9 and TRBJ1-1; tentatively, D is TRBD1 (5 bases). The CDR3 covers 13 residues. Germline values: CDR1 SEHNR, CDR2 FQNEAQ (reference sequence). The V and J ends lost 3 bases and 3 bases respectively, with 8 bases between them. The CDR3 reads CASSLGPDTEAFF. CDR3 bases: TGTGCCAGCAGCTTGGGGCCGGACACTGAAGCTTTCTTT.

This clone was seen more than once but under ten times. The same CDR3 arises from other DNA sequences in this sample as well. The chain employs TRBV6-5 and TRBJ1-1; the D is unclear. The CDR3 runs to 14 residues. The V end lost 2 bases, the J end lost 1 base, and 8 bases lay between the germline ends. Germline V CDR1 and CDR2: MNHEY, SVGAGI. For the CDR3, the DNA is TGTGCCAGCAGTTACCGGCGGGAGAACACTGAAGCTTTCTTT. Translated, it gives CASSYRRENTEAFF.

The sample holds a few counts of this clone. The rearrangement uses TRBV30 and TRBJ2-1, with TRBD2 identical over 8 bases. Trimming at V came to 5 bases and at J to 7 bases, leaving 10 bases not matched to a gene. Germline-derived CDR1 and CDR2 are GTSNPN and SVGIG (reference sequence). This CDR3 has 14 amino acids. CDR3 DNA sequence: TGTGCCTGGGGTAGCGGGATAGTGTTGAATGAGCAGTTCTTC. Encoded protein: CAWGSGIVLNEQFF.

This clone was picked up a small number of times. The rearrangement joins TRBV20-1 to TRBJ2-5; 7 bases are a match to TRBD1. The J call may be mistaken, given a closer DNA end match to TRBJ2-7. The CDR3 loop spans 11 amino acids. The germline V gene encodes CDR1 DFQATT and CDR2 SNEGSKA (reference sequence). The CDR3 DNA follows: TGCAGTGGACAGGGTCTGTACGAGCAGTACTTC. It translates to CSGQGLYEQYF.